This T cell receptor (beta chain) is drawn from a study of blood T cell repertoires in COVID-19. About the study: Whether acute or convalescent, the COVID-19 samples came from the United States, Italy and Spain. From T cells, B-cell-depleted T cells, or PBMCs came the material, which was cDNA or gDNA.

Original handling: Reference gene primer amplification yielded estimated nucleated cell counts. The assay was immunoSEQ multiplex PCR, and TCRdb's table has in-frame clones only and misses some. The D gene and trimming were derived from the DNA, and the V and J assignments and clone size from that table. This table holds 350,000 to 400,000 clones, roughly nine tenths found once. V lost 7 bases, J lost 5 bases, and 17 bases lay in between. CDR3 length equals 15 residues. Germline CDR1 is MDHEN and CDR2 is SYDVKM. The chain is built from TRBV28 and TRBJ1-4, with D possibly TRBD1 on 6 matching bases. This clonotype originated in a woman between 40 and 50 years old who had been exposed to COVID-19. Sample: PBMCs or T cells enriched from blood (not recorded which). The CDR3 spells CASTKTDSPNEKLFF. CDR3 DNA sequence: TGTGCCAGCACCAAAACGGACAGTCCCAATGAAAAACTGTTTTTT.